What follows are 2 T cell receptor beta chains derived from one specimen sequenced in a study of molecular identifiers for immune sequencing clone quantification. TCRdb reprocessed the PCR reads via MiXCR and lists one record per CDR3 protein. The data hold hundreds of thousands of distinct CDR3 sequences, with 25% observed a single time. Sequenced: naive CD8+ T cells from blood, with Jurkat cell RNA spiked in. Subset of the sample: FACS-sorted CD8+CD4-CCR7+CD45RA+ naive T cells. The receptor set was obtained from a human donor in good health. Some libraries in this study had Jurkat cell RNA spiked in.

Regarding this clonotype: This CDR3 fails to terminate in the conserved phenylalanine or tryptophan, so it likely reflects a read error. This rearrangement joins TRBV6-5 to TRBJ1-1; no clear D gene. The CDR3 is 13 amino acids. CDR1 and CDR2 from the germline V gene are MNHEY and SVGAGI. V gave up 2 bases and J gave up 4 bases, with 8 bases separating them. The CDR3 DNA is TGTGCCAGCAGTTACCCCCCTGGCACTGAAGCTTTCCTT. It codes for CASSYPPGTEAFL.

This clonotype is a singleton in its sample. A read error may be the cause here, since a much bigger clone is one base away. This chain joins TRBV7-9 and TRBJ1-1; tentative D call: TRBD1 (5 bases). Germline V CDR1 and CDR2: SEHNR, FQNEAQ (reference sequence). V dropped 6 bases and J dropped 5 bases, with 16 bases sitting between them. The length of the CDR3 is 14 residues. DNA for the CDR3: TGTGCCAGCAGACTAGAGGGGACGTTGACTGAAGCTTTCTTT. Translating it yields CASRLEGTLTEAFF.